The 18 T cell receptor beta chains presented below share a single source sample, sequenced in a study of T cells after yellow fever vaccination. A single record per CDR3 protein comes from TCRdb applying MiXCR to the 5' RACE reads. Counted here are 550,000 to 750,000 distinct CDR3 sequences, 13% occurring once; the ten biggest clones make up roughly 13%. The sequenced sample was PBMCs, obtained on the day of the yellow fever booster vaccination. These TCRs come from a man in his thirties or forties who received the YFV17D yellow fever vaccine.

This clonotype was detected only a few times. V is TRBV30 and J is TRBJ2-1; TRBD2 agrees at 8 bases. The J segment lost 0 bases and the V segment lost 3 bases, leaving 7 bases of the junction unmatched. Looked up from germline, CDR1 is GTSNPN and CDR2 is SVGIG (reference sequence). This CDR3 region has 16 residues. The CDR3 protein is CAWRKTSVSSYNEQFF. CDR3 coding DNA: TGTGCCTGGAGGAAGACTAGCGTGAGCTCCTACAATGAGCAGTTCTTC.

This clonotype was detected a few times. The rearrangement joins TRBV6-1 to TRBJ2-1; 9 nucleotides align to TRBD1. Trimming cost V 5 bases and J 2 bases; bases outside gene matches: 4. Germline V gene lookup returns CDR1 MNHNS and CDR2 SASEGT. This CDR3 comprises 15 residues. The chain's CDR3 is CASSKGQGAYNEQFF. The CDR3 DNA sequence: TGTGCCAGCAGTAAGGGACAGGGTGCCTACAATGAGCAGTTCTTC.

This clonotype was counted between two and nine times. The chain links TRBV20-1 to TRBJ2-5, with TRBD2 matching 10 bases. Germline trimming cut 6 bases from V and 5 bases from J; bases unmatched to any gene: 9. CDR3 length: 14 amino acids. Germline values: CDR1 DFQATT, CDR2 SNEGSKA (reference sequence). In DNA form, the CDR3 reads TGCAGTGCCCTGGAGCTAGCGGGAGTGGAGACCCAGTACTTC. Translation gives CSALELAGVETQYF.

The gene calls are TRBV18 and TRBJ1-2; 9 bases agree with TRBD1. This CDR3 is built from 14 residues. Germline CDR1 KGHSH, CDR2 LQKENI. V dropped 3 bases and J dropped 7; count of bases not matched to a gene: 6. CDR3 loop: CASSPTDRGGGYTF. Here the CDR3 DNA reads TGTGCCAGCTCACCGACGGACAGGGGAGGTGGCTACACCTTC.

In this sample, this clonotype turned up a few times. The gene calls are TRBV6-2 or TRBV6-3 and TRBJ1-5, with a weak D call TRBD1 (6 bases). The ends were cut back, 8 bases at V and 11 bases at J, with 13 bases in the middle. The CDR3 is 11 amino acids. CDR1 and CDR2 from the germline V gene are MNHEY and SVGEGT. This CDR3 reads CASGQPGAQHF. CDR3 coding DNA: TGTGCCAGCGGACAGCCGGGGGCCCAGCATTTT.

This clonotype has more than one count but fewer than ten. The V call is TRBV5-4, the J call TRBJ2-5; D might be TRBD1 (6 bases). The CDR3 is 16 residues long. In germline, CDR1 is SGHNT, CDR2 YYREEE (reference sequence). V shed 4 bases and J shed 1 base, with 17 bases lying between them. The CDR3 nucleotides are TGTGCCAGCAGCGCGTTCAGGGGCTCCCTCCAAGAGACCCAGTACTTC. This codes for CASSAFRGSLQETQYF.

This clonotype was recorded at least ten times. This chain connects TRBV7-2 to TRBJ1-1, with TRBD1 matching 7 bases. Per germline, CDR1 SGHTA and CDR2 FQGNSA. The length of the CDR3 is 14 residues. After removal of 3 bases from V and 1 base from J, the junction contained 2 bases not matched to a gene. CDR3 loop: CASSLGQTNTEAFF. The CDR3 bases are TGTGCCAGCAGCTTGGGACAGACGAACACTGAAGCTTTCTTT.

This clonotype occurred a few times. The V gene is TRBV20-1, the J gene TRBJ2-2, with TRBD2 identical over 11 bases. The germline V gene has CDR1 DFQATT and CDR2 SNEGSKA (reference sequence). Losses at the gene ends were 5 bases for V and 4 bases for J; bases not matched to a gene: 12. This CDR3 comprises 17 residues. Here the CDR3 reads CSARPHRLAGITGELFF. CDR3 bases: TGCAGTGCTCGTCCCCACCGACTAGCGGGAATCACCGGGGAGCTGTTTTTT.

Only a few counts were recorded for this clonotype. V usage is TRBV18 and J usage is TRBJ1-5, with 7 bases matching TRBD1. Trimming removed 5 bases from V and 3 bases from J; junction bases left unmatched: 4. Germline values: CDR1 KGHSH, CDR2 LQKENI. The CDR3 runs 14 residues. The CDR3 loop is CASSRGQYNQPQHF. The CDR3 DNA follows: TGTGCCAGCTCAAGGGGACAGTACAATCAGCCCCAGCATTTT.

This clonotype turned up a few times. This chain joins TRBV24-1 and TRBJ2-5; D uncertain. The CDR3 consists of 13 residues. Trimming took off 1 base at V and 3 bases at J, with 5 bases between the two ends. Germline values: CDR1 KGHDR, CDR2 SFDVKD. The CDR3 nucleotides are TGTGCCACCAGTGATTTACGGGAAGAGACCCAGTACTTC. Protein product: CATSDLREETQYF.

This clonotype was seen only once. As the CDR3 is not closed by the conserved phenylalanine or tryptophan, this likely results from a read error. The CDR3 reads CASSIGEGNEQFL. DNA for the CDR3: TGTGCCAGTAGTATTGGGGAGGGCAACGAGCAGTTCTTA. V usage is TRBV19 and J usage is TRBJ2-1, with 7 bases that match TRBD2. The trim removed 3 bases at V and 10 bases at J, leaving 6 bases unmatched. Germline V gene lookup returns CDR1 LNHDA and CDR2 SQIVND (reference sequence). The CDR3 runs 13 residues.

V and J are TRBV6-1 and TRBJ2-5, with a possible D match to TRBD2 (6 bases). CDR3 length: 13 amino acids. V was pared by 7 bases and J by 2 bases, with 11 bases between. Germline lookup yields CDR1 MNHNS and CDR2 SASEGT. The CDR3 region is CASTPGGQETQYF. The CDR3 DNA is TGTGCCAGCACCCCCGGGGGACAAGAGACCCAGTACTTC.

This clonotype has just a few counts. This sequence joins TRBV5-1 and TRBJ2-7; 11 positions agree with TRBD2. This CDR3 has 15 amino acids. The germline CDR1 and CDR2 sequences are SGHRS and YFSETQ. V was pared by 3 bases and J by 4 bases, with 6 bases of the junction left unmatched. DNA for the CDR3: TGCGCCAGCAGCTCACTAGCGGGAGCGGATTACGAGCAGTACTTC. It encodes CASSSLAGADYEQYF.

This rearrangement joins TRBV7-2 to TRBJ2-3; the D gene is possibly TRBD2 (6 bases). V gave up 1 base and J gave up 2 bases, with 10 bases separating them. Looked up from germline, CDR1 is SGHTA and CDR2 is FQGNSA. The CDR3 is 15 residues long. The DNA of the CDR3 is TGTGCCAGCAGCTTAGGGACTATTAACACAGATACGCAGTATTTT. It encodes CASSLGTINTDTQYF.

This clonotype was counted once. This chain joins TRBV6-5 and TRBJ2-1, with TRBD2 matching 10 bases. The germline CDR1 and CDR2 sequences are MNHEY and SVGAGI. The CDR3 totals 14 residues. Germline trimming cut 0 bases from V and 8 bases from J; bases unmatched to any gene: 1. The CDR3 DNA follows: TGTGCCAGCAGTTACTCACTAGCGGGACATGAGCAGTTCTTC. Protein sequence: CASSYSLAGHEQFF.

V is TRBV9 and J is TRBJ1-6; D possibly corresponds to TRBD1 (5 bases). The V end lost 4 bases, the J end lost 13 bases, and 15 bases lay between the germline ends. The germline gives CDR1 SGDLS, CDR2 YYNGEE. This CDR3 is 13 amino acids long. Here the CDR3 DNA reads TGTGCCAGCAGCCCTCCTAGGGGTTTGCCCCTCCACTTT. It translates to CASSPPRGLPLHF. The variable domain in full, completed from reference TRBV9 and TRBJ1-6, reads DSGVTQTPKHLITATGQRVTLRCSPRSGDLSVYWYQQSLDQGLQFLIQYYNGEERAKGNILERFSAQQFPDLHSELNLSSLELGDSALYFCASSPPRGLPLHFGNGTRLTVT.

The chain carries TRBV6-5 and TRBJ2-7; weak D call: TRBD1 (5 bases). CDR1 is MNHEY, CDR2 SVGAGI, per germline. The V gene lost 0 bases and the J gene lost 0 bases, with 15 bases spanning the gap. The CDR3 runs to 17 residues. Here the CDR3 reads CASSYSGPSPSSYEQYF. The CDR3 DNA reads TGTGCCAGCAGTTACTCGGGGCCCAGTCCCTCCTCCTACGAGCAGTACTTC.

The V and J genes are TRBV7-2 and TRBJ2-7, with D unresolved. Germline lookup yields CDR1 SGHTA and CDR2 FQGNSA. V lost 5 bases, J lost 1 base, and 12 bases lay in between. The CDR3 covers 14 residues. The CDR3, as DNA: TGTGCCAGCAGCCCGGACCGCTGGTCCTACGAGCAGTACTTC. Translating gives CASSPDRWSYEQYF.